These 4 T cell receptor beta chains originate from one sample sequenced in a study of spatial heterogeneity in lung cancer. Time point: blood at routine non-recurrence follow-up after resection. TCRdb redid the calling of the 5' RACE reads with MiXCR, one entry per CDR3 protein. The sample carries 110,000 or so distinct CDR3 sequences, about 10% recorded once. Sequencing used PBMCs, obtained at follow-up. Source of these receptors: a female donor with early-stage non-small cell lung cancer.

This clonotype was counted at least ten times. CDR3 loop: CAWSVLGAGEKLFF. For the CDR3, the DNA is TGTGCCTGGAGTGTACTGGGGGCTGGTGAAAAACTGTTTTTT. The V gene is TRBV30, the J gene TRBJ1-4; perhaps TRBD1 as D (6 bases). The V end lost 0 bases, the J end lost 7 bases, and 12 bases lay between the germline ends. The germline gives CDR1 GTSNPN, CDR2 SVGIG (reference sequence). The CDR3 is 14 amino acids.

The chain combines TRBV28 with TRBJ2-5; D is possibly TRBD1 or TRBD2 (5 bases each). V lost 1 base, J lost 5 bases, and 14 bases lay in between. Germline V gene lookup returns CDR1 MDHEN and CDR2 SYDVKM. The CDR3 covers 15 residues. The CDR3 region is CASSLLGEGQETQYF. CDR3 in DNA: TGTGCCAGCAGTTTATTAGGCGAGGGGCAGGAGACCCAGTACTTC. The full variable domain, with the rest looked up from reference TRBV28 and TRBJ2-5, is DVKVTQSSRYLVKRTGEKVFLECVQDMDHENMFWYRQDPGLGLRLIYFSYDVKMKEKGDIPEGYSVSREKKERFSLILESASTNQTSMYLCASSLLGEGQETQYFGPGTRLLVL.

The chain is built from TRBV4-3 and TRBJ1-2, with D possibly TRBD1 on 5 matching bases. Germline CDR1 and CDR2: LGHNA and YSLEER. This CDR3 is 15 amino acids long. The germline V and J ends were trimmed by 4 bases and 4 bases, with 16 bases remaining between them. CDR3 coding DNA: TGCGCCAGCAGCCCTTCTCCGGGGACGGTCTATGGCTACACCTTC. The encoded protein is CASSPSPGTVYGYTF.

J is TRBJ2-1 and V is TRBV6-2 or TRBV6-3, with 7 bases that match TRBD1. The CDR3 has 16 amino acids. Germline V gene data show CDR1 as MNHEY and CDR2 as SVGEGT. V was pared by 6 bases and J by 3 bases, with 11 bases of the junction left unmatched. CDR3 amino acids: CASRPDRVRSYNEQFF. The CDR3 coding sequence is TGTGCCAGCAGACCAGACAGGGTAAGAAGCTACAATGAGCAGTTCTTC.